The rows below give T cell receptor beta chains drawn from one sample of a study of T cells after yellow fever vaccination. TCRdb itself ran the 5' RACE reads through MiXCR, one entry per CDR3 protein. Altogether 100,000 or so distinct CDR3 sequences are present, roughly 10% being singletons, with the ten largest covering roughly 15%. The sample consisted of CD8+ T cells not binding an NS4B(214-222) dextramer, sorted from PBMCs, taken roughly 14 days after the first yellow fever vaccination. Receptors originate from a young man who received the YFV17D yellow fever vaccine. CDR3s include the opening cysteine and the closing phenylalanine or tryptophan. The D gene is left open where the match is weak. Expanded clones get a size class; other rows say once, few or many, or leave the size out.

V	D	J	size	CDR3	DNA
TRBV5-1	TRBD1	TRBJ2-3	.	CASSLGTGGAIDTQYF	TGCGCCAGCAGCTTGGGAACAGGGGGCGCGATAGATACGCAGTATTTT
TRBV7-8	TRBD2	TRBJ2-5	.	CASSLYGTSFQETQYF	TGTGCCAGCAGCTTATATGGGACTAGCTTCCAAGAGACCCAGTACTTC
TRBV5-4	.	TRBJ2-5	.	CASSSGQETQYF	TGTGCCAGCAGCTCGGGCCAAGAGACCCAGTACTTC
TRBV6-2/TRBV6-3	.	TRBJ2-7	.	CASSFGRPYEQYF	TGTGCCAGCAGTTTCGGCAGACCCTACGAGCAGTACTTC
TRBV5-1	TRBD2	TRBJ2-2	.	CASSLVASGGAVGTGELFF	TGCGCCAGCAGCTTGGTAGCTAGCGGGGGGGCCGTCGGCACCGGGGAGCTGTTTTTT
TRBV25-1	TRBD1	TRBJ1-6	many	CASSGQGDNSPLHF	TGTGCCAGCAGTGGACAGGGGGATAATTCACCCCTCCACTTT
TRBV2	TRBD2	TRBJ2-3	few	CAHSGLAGGGEDTQYF	TGTGCACACTCGGGACTAGCGGGGGGAGGGGAAGATACGCAGTATTTT
TRBV15	.	TRBJ2-1	many	CATSRGLVGSYNEQFF	TGTGCCACCAGCAGAGGACTAGTTGGTTCCTACAATGAGCAGTTCTTC
TRBV5-1	.	TRBJ1-2	.	CASSLAGSPASGYTF	TGCGCCAGCAGCTTGGCCGGTTCGCCAGCCTCTGGCTACACCTTC
TRBV9	TRBD2	TRBJ2-1	.	CASSARGGETNEQFF	TGTGCCAGCAGCGCCCGGGGGGGGGAGACCAATGAGCAGTTCTTC
TRBV20-1	TRBD2	TRBJ2-5	few	CSAGGGIQETQYF	TGCAGTGCTGGCGGGGGGATTCAAGAGACCCAGTACTTC
TRBV10-2	.	TRBJ2-1	few	CASSDKVSSYNEQFF	TGCGCCAGCAGTGACAAGGTTAGCTCCTACAATGAGCAGTTCTTC
TRBV10-3	.	TRBJ1-1	.	CAISESSEAFF	TGTGCCATCAGTGAGTCTTCTGAAGCTTTCTTT
TRBV18	.	TRBJ1-1	.	CASSPAGFEAFF	TGTGCCAGCTCACCGGCAGGGTTTGAAGCTTTCTTT
TRBV7-2	.	TRBJ1-2	few	CASSPVGDNYGYTF	TGTGCCAGCAGCCCCGTGGGGGATAACTATGGCTACACCTTC
TRBV5-1	.	TRBJ2-1	.	CASSYRPYNEQFF	TGCGCCAGCAGCTATCGCCCATACAATGAGCAGTTCTTC
TRBV28	TRBD1	TRBJ2-2	many	CASSLTGITGELFF	TGTGCCAGCAGTTTGACAGGGATCACCGGGGAGCTGTTTTTT
TRBV4-3	.	TRBJ1-3	few	CASSQGYPSGNTIYF	TGCGCCAGCAGCCAAGGGTACCCTTCTGGAAACACCATATATTTT
TRBV5-1	.	TRBJ2-5	few	CASSSAAGETQYF	TGCGCCAGCAGCTCGGCGGCCGGGGAGACCCAGTACTTC
TRBV7-9	TRBD1	TRBJ2-3	.	CASSLGGTGATDTQYF	TGTGCCAGCAGCTTAGGAGGGACAGGGGCCACAGATACGCAGTATTTT
TRBV4-3	.	TRBJ1-4	.	CASSPSLGGGFEKLFF	TGCGCCAGCAGCCCATCCCTCGGGGGGGGATTTGAAAAACTGTTTTTT
TRBV5-6	.	TRBJ2-5	few	CASSPPQGYLGQETQYF	TGTGCCAGCAGCCCTCCCCAGGGATACCTGGGGCAAGAGACCCAGTACTTC
TRBV5-5	TRBD1	TRBJ1-1	.	CASSATGLNTEAFF	TGTGCCAGCAGCGCGACAGGGTTGAACACTGAAGCTTTCTTT
TRBV9	.	TRBJ2-1	.	CASSNPSEGWNEQFF	TGTGCCAGCAGCAATCCTAGCGAGGGGTGGAATGAGCAGTTCTTC
TRBV12-3/TRBV12-4	.	TRBJ2-1	many	CASSLAGLPNEQFF	TGTGCCAGCAGTTTAGCAGGGCTCCCCAATGAGCAGTTCTTC
TRBV6-5	.	TRBJ1-1	few	CASKYQGGTEAFF	TGTGCCAGCAAGTATCAGGGAGGCACTGAAGCTTTCTTT
TRBV15	.	TRBJ1-4	few	CATSSGGRRGEKLFF	TGTGCCACCAGCAGCGGAGGCAGGCGGGGTGAAAAACTGTTTTTT
TRBV7-9	TRBD1	TRBJ1-1	many	CASSPRGQVMNTEAFF	TGTGCCAGCAGCCCGAGAGGACAGGTTATGAACACTGAAGCTTTCTTT
TRBV7-9	.	TRBJ1-1	many	CASSFGRARGAFF	TGTGCCAGCAGCTTCGGGAGGGCAAGGGGAGCTTTCTTT
TRBV9	.	TRBJ1-5	few	CASSQAGFAGQPQHF	TGTGCCAGCAGCCAGGCGGGTTTCGCCGGGCAGCCCCAGCATTTT
TRBV6-2/TRBV6-3	.	TRBJ2-1	few	CASSFGPGLVNEQFF	TGTGCCAGCAGTTTTGGTCCAGGGCTGGTCAATGAGCAGTTCTTC
TRBV7-3	.	TRBJ2-2	.	CASSFLSTGELFF	TGTGCCAGCAGCTTTCTTAGCACCGGGGAGCTGTTTTTT
TRBV5-1	TRBD1	TRBJ1-1	many	CASSFDRGPGEAFF	TGCGCCAGCAGCTTCGACAGGGGGCCTGGTGAAGCTTTCTTT
TRBV7-3	.	TRBJ2-2	few	CASSLSVPELGGELFF	TGTGCCAGCAGCTTATCAGTACCCGAATTAGGCGGGGAGCTGTTTTTT
TRBV2	.	TRBJ2-2	few	CASRGFAGELFF	TGTGCCAGCAGAGGGTTTGCTGGGGAGCTGTTTTTT
TRBV7-9	.	TRBJ1-2	few	CASSPNYDGYTF	TGTGCCAGCAGCCCCAACTACGATGGCTACACCTTC
TRBV4-1	.	TRBJ2-1	few	CASSPGRNEQFF	TGCGCCAGCAGCCCAGGGAGGAATGAGCAGTTCTTC
TRBV6-1	.	TRBJ2-7	.	CASSEKGRPYEQYF	TGTGCCAGCAGTGAGAAGGGGCGTCCCTACGAGCAGTACTTC
TRBV27	.	TRBJ2-7	few	CASSLYPSDEQYF	TGTGCCAGCAGTTTATACCCCTCGGACGAGCAGTACTTC
TRBV6-2/TRBV6-3	TRBD2	TRBJ2-7	few	CASSWGTSAAFEQYF	TGTGCCAGCAGCTGGGGGACTAGTGCCGCCTTCGAGCAGTACTTC
TRBV5-1	.	TRBJ2-5	few	CASSLGWGNQETQYF	TGCGCCAGCAGCTTGGGTTGGGGTAACCAAGAGACCCAGTACTTC
TRBV27	.	TRBJ1-1	few	CASSLSGGRSTEAFF	TGTGCCAGCAGTTTGTCTGGGGGGCGAAGCACTGAAGCTTTCTTT
TRBV11-2	.	TRBJ2-1	few	CASSFTGINEQFF	TGTGCCAGCAGCTTCACAGGGATCAATGAGCAGTTCTTC
TRBV4-1	TRBD2	TRBJ2-3	many	CASSRLAGGFTDTQYF	TGCGCCAGCAGTCGACTAGCGGGGGGGTTCACAGATACGCAGTATTTT
TRBV4-1	.	TRBJ2-2	few	CASRPQGNTGELFF	TGCGCCAGCAGACCCCAGGGGAACACCGGGGAGCTGTTTTTT